The clone carrying this T cell receptor (beta chain) appeared a single time. This entry belongs to a study of CD8+CD57+ T cells in acquired aplastic anemia. TCR beta VDJ and CDR3 were profiled, and genomic DNA was the template. TCRdb recomputed calls from the reads with MiXCR, one row per CDR3 protein. Of 50,000 to 70,000 distinct CDR3 sequences listed, about 54% were seen once; the top ten hold roughly 2.5%. Trimming cost V 0 bases and J 5 bases; bases outside gene matches: 8. The CDR3 spans 16 residues. From germline, CDR1 is SGHVS and CDR2 FQNEAQ. The chain employs TRBV7-8 and TRBJ1-2; the match to TRBD1 covers 8 bases. The origin of this receptor is a human donor in good health, serving as a control. Sequencing was done on a sample of sorted CD4+, CD8+, or CD8+CD57+ T cells (not recorded which) from PBMCs. The DNA of the CDR3 is TGTGCCAGCAGCTTAGCCGGGACAGGTTCCTCTTATGGCTACACCTTC. Translated: CASSLAGTGSSYGYTF.